These 10 T cell receptor beta chains were sequenced from one sample in a study of T cell changes during pregnancy in multiple sclerosis (dated by TCRdb to the late 2010s). Library generation was performed with the immunoSEQ multiplex PCR assay. This is the immuneACCESS table as TCRdb keeps it, with only in-frame sequences that have V and J called. A part of the clones is gone; compared with another copy, unresolved V genes explain less than half, and the rest is unexplained. The sample yields about 50,000 clones; about nine tenths were counted once. The top ten clonotypes cover 0.55% to 0.65% of the sample. Here the sequenced sample was CD4+ T cells from peripheral blood mononuclear cells, taken after pregnancy. The receptors here all came from a female donor in good health, enrolled as a control in a pregnancy study.

This chain links TRBV4-1 with TRBJ1-1, with a possible D match to TRBD1 (6 bases). Germline V gene data show CDR1 as MGHRA and CDR2 as YSYEKL. V lost 0 bases and J lost 7, with 15 bases in between. This CDR3 spans 15 amino acids. The CDR3 DNA reads as TGCGCCAGCAGCCAAGAATGGGGGCTGAGGATTGAAGCTTTCTTT. It is translated as CASSQEWGLRIEAFF.

As DNA, the CDR3 is TGTGCCATCAGTGAGTCAACCTTAGCGGGAGATAATGAGCAGTTCTTC. This codes for CAISESTLAGDNEQFF. The genes are TRBV10-3 and TRBJ2-1; 9 bases agree with TRBD2. Germline CDR1 is ENHRY and CDR2 is SYGVKD. The junction had 7 bases not matched to a gene; V was cut back by 0 bases and J by 7 bases. The CDR3 is made up of 16 amino acids.

V usage is TRBV29-1 and J usage is TRBJ1-5; 7 positions match TRBD1. Germline V gene data show CDR1 as SQVTM and CDR2 as ANQGSEA. With V trimmed by 7 bases and J by 4 bases, 4 bases remained unmatched. This CDR3 has 12 amino acids. The CDR3 is CSGGTENQPQHF. The DNA of the CDR3 is TGCAGCGGTGGGACAGAGAATCAGCCCCAGCATTTT. Together with reference TRBV29-1 and TRBJ1-5, the CDR3 gives the full variable domain: SAVISQKPSRDICQRGTSLTIQCQVDSQVTMMFWYRQQPGQSLTLIATANQGSEATYESGFVIDKFPISRPNLTFSTLTVSNMSPEDSSIYLCSGGTENQPQHFGDGTRLSIL.

This clone was recorded only once. The chain carries TRBV9 and TRBJ2-7; a possible D gene is TRBD2 (7 bases). The V gene lost 5 bases and the J gene lost 2 bases, with 17 bases spanning the gap. The CDR3 extends over 15 amino acids. Germline V gene sequence: CDR1 SGDLS, CDR2 YYNGEE. CDR3 coding DNA: TGTGCCAGCAGTCCGGGGGGCGGGATACCCTACGAGCAGTACTTC. Residues: CASSPGGGIPYEQYF.

In DNA, the CDR3 is TGCGCCAGCACTATCGGGTCTCACTCAAACAATGAGCAGTTCTTC. This translates into CASTIGSHSNNEQFF. The gene calls are TRBV5-1 and TRBJ2-1; no clear D. The CDR3 consists of 15 residues. V was pared by 6 bases and J by 5 bases, with 18 bases between. CDR1 SGHRS and CDR2 YFSETQ come from the germline V gene.

This rearrangement joins TRBV29-1 to TRBJ2-2; D possibly corresponds to TRBD1 (7 bases). The CDR3 extends over 16 amino acids. Germline V lookup: CDR1 SQVTM, CDR2 ANQGSEA. Trimming shortened V by 5 bases and J by 6 bases, and 22 bases separated the two germline ends. CDR3 loop: CSVSQGGVGFSGELFF. CDR3 in DNA: TGCAGCGTTTCCCAGGGGGGAGTTGGGTTTTCCGGGGAGCTGTTTTTT.

With respect to this clone: It is unclear where the CDR3 begins or ends on the DNA, so no DNA is shown, and the CDR3 is as TCRdb lists it. The CDR3 here is CASSQVWRGSTEAFF. This rearrangement joins TRBV4-1 to TRBJ1-1. CDR1 is MGHRA, CDR2 YSYEKL, per germline. The CDR3 has 15 residues if both end residues are counted.

The V and J genes are TRBV29-1 and TRBJ1-4, with a weak D call TRBD1 (5 bases). Looked up from germline, CDR1 is SQVTM and CDR2 is ANQGSEA. Deletions cut 5 bases from V and 7 bases from J, with 11 bases between. The CDR3 extends over 12 amino acids. CDR3 sequence reads: CSVKGRGEKLFF. CDR3 nucleotide sequence: TGCAGCGTTAAAGGGAGGGGTGAAAAACTGTTTTTT.

The V gene is TRBV2, the J gene TRBJ1-2; D is uncertain. Trimming removed 8 bases from V and 8 bases from J, with 18 bases in between. Per germline, CDR1 SNHLY and CDR2 FYNNEI. The CDR3 is made up of 13 amino acids. The CDR3 protein is CASPHKQYGGYTF. The CDR3 DNA reads TGTGCCAGCCCGCATAAACAATACGGGGGCTACACCTTC.

The chain recombines TRBV19 with TRBJ2-1; D not certain. Germline-derived CDR1 and CDR2 are LNHDA and SQIVND (reference sequence). The CDR3 extends over 13 amino acids. V lost 4 bases and J 2 bases, leaving 6 bases between the germline ends. The CDR3 protein is CASSSNAYNEQFF. CDR3 sequence (DNA): TGTGCCAGTAGTAGTAATGCCTACAATGAGCAGTTCTTC.